This T cell receptor (beta chain) was observed in a study of blood T cells in healthy people across ages. Study background: Capture by template switching was about one barcoded beta molecule per two T cells.

This CDR3 is 13 amino acids long. V lost 4 bases, J lost 6 bases, and 12 bases lay in between. The germline V gene has CDR1 MDHEN and CDR2 SYDVKM. A second 7 to 11 cycle PCR used barcoded and J-beta primers. From the 5' RACE reads, TCRdb called clonotypes with MiXCR, one entry per CDR3 protein. The sample lists about 730,000 distinct CDR3 sequences; around 46% were seen once. Donors were healthy Caucasian individuals from Russia aged roughly 6 to 100. V and J are TRBV28 and TRBJ1-2, with D uncertain. Specimen: blood. This sequence was found in an older woman in good health. DNA of the CDR3: TGTGCCAGCAGTTCCCCGGGTCGGAATGGCTACACCTTC. Translated, it gives CASSSPGRNGYTF.